This T cell receptor beta chain emerged from a study of siplizumab effects on memory and regulatory T cells. Turning to this clone: Its antigen is currently unknown.

CDR1 SNHLY and CDR2 FYNNEI come from the germline V gene. The V end lost 7 bases, the J end lost 7 bases, and 20 bases lay between the germline ends. The CDR3 spans 15 residues. The table came from immunoSEQ multiplex PCR; TCRdb's copy has only in-frame clones and leaves some out. The table lists approximately 100,000 clones, more than 85% of them singletons. Points from the study as a whole: The apparent diversity of naive T cells exceeded that of memory cells, and naive T cells seemed to make a major contribution to the alloresponse. Tregs that proliferated in siplizumab cultures did not have their suppressive function confirmed. Reactions containing siplizumab showed mappable alloreactive CD4+ clones averaging 68.8% Treg-derived, versus 26.9% in controls.

The receptor was isolated from a human donor in good health. Some clones in this sample may be carry-over from other donors' samples. Sequenced input: CD4+ T cells sorted from blood. The chain couples TRBV2 to TRBJ1-5; D ambiguous. CDR3 in DNA: TGTGCCAGCATCGAAACAATGGGAGGTGGCCAGCCCCAGCATTTT. Protein product: CASIETMGGGQPQHF. Filled out from reference TRBV2 and TRBJ1-5, the complete variable domain reads EPEVTQTPSHQVTQMGQEVILRCVPISNHLYFYWYRQILGQKVEFLVSFYNNEISEKSEIFDDQFSVERPDGSNFTLKIRSTKLEDSAMYFCASIETMGGGQPQHFGDGTRLSIL.